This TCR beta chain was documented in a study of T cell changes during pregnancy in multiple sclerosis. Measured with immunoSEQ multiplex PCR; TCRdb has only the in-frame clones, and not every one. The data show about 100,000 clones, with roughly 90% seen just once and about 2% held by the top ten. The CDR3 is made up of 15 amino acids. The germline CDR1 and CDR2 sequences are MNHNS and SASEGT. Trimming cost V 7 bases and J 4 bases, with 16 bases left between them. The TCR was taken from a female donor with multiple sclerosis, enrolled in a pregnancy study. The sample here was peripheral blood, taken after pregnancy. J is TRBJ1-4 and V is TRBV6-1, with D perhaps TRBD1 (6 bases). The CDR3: CASKPTGTYNEKLFF. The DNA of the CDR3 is TGTGCCAGCAAACCCACAGGGACCTATAATGAAAAACTGTTTTTT.